This passage covers 27 T cell receptor beta chains from one sample sequenced in a study of identical twins listed by TCRdb under 2016. Libraries came from 5' RACE. These reads were obtained on an Illumina HiSeq 2000. TCRdb reprocessed the public reads (quality trimming at Q25 with fastp, clone calling with MiXCR) and kept in-frame beta chains. Each CDR3 protein appears once, grouped with its most common genes and DNA. This sample lists a few hundred thousand distinct CDR3 sequences; roughly a quarter were detected once. The ten largest make up around 3% of the sample. The same sample was also used in a study of T cells expressing NK-cell markers.

The sequenced sample consisted of CD4+ T cells sorted from blood. The receptor set was obtained from a woman aged 18-29 years in good health.

The genes are TRBV12-3 or TRBV12-4 and TRBJ1-2; D not certain. The CDR3 sequence is 14 residues long. V was trimmed by 7 bases and J by 4 bases, leaving 16 bases between them. In nucleotides, the CDR3 is TGTGCCAGCACCCCTGAGGGAGTATTCTATGGCTACACCTTC. Protein: CASTPEGVFYGYTF.

This clonotype was recorded a few times. The gene calls are TRBV7-6 and TRBJ2-5, with 13 bases fitting TRBD2. CDR3 length: 15 amino acids. In germline, CDR1 is SGHVS, CDR2 FNYEAQ. With 1 base clipped from V and 5 bases from J, the junction kept 1 base outside the gene matches. The CDR3 region has the DNA TGTGCCAGCAGCTTAGTGACTAGCGGGGGGGAGACCCAGTACTTC. Protein product: CASSLVTSGGETQYF.

CDR3 sequence reads: CASSLPGGTSSYEQYF. In DNA form, the CDR3 reads TGTGCCAGCAGCTTGCCCGGGGGGACTAGCTCCTACGAGCAGTACTTC. The chain employs TRBV5-6 and TRBJ2-7; TRBD2 matches 8 bases. V shed 1 base and J 0 bases; nucleotides not matched to a gene: 6. Germline CDR1 is SGHDT and CDR2 is YYEEEE. The CDR3 runs to 16 residues.

The J gene is TRBJ2-5, the V gene TRBV7-9, with 10 bases aligning to TRBD1. J gave up 4 bases and V 5 bases, and 10 bases lay outside the gene matches. CDR3 length: 16 amino acids. The germline CDR1 and CDR2 sequences are SEHNR and FQNEAQ (reference sequence). CDR3 amino acids: CASSPRDRGPPETQYF. The CDR3 region has the DNA TGTGCCAGCAGCCCCCGGGACAGGGGCCCTCCAGAGACCCAGTACTTC.

This clonotype occurred a few times. The chain has TRBV6-2 or TRBV6-3 and TRBJ2-1, with D maybe TRBD2 (5 bases). Germline V gene lookup returns CDR1 MNHEY and CDR2 SVGEGT. The CDR3 has 14 amino acids. With 6 bases removed from V and 8 bases from J, the gap between germline ends came to 17 bases. The CDR3 here is CASSYRRESDEQFF. For the CDR3, the DNA is TGTGCCAGCAGCTATCGTAGGGAGAGCGATGAGCAGTTCTTC.

This clonotype was counted ten times or more. The rearrangement uses TRBV7-9 and TRBJ2-3; the match to TRBD2 covers 9 bases. CDR3 length: 14 amino acids. In germline, CDR1 is SEHNR, CDR2 FQNEAQ (reference sequence). V was pared by 6 bases and J by 6 bases, with 7 bases of the junction left unmatched. The CDR3 is CASRSSGVYDTQYF. The DNA for the CDR3 is TGTGCCAGCAGATCTAGCGGGGTGTATGATACGCAGTATTTT.

This clonotype was counted a few times. The rearrangement links TRBV15 to TRBJ1-1, with no clear D. Trimming removed 2 bases at V and 2 bases at J, with 9 bases between. There are 14 residues in the CDR3. Germline CDR1 reads LNHNV; CDR2 reads YYDKDF (reference sequence). The CDR3 nucleotides read TGTGCCACCAGCAGAAAGGGTGTCAACACTGAAGCTTTCTTT. Translation: CATSRKGVNTEAFF.

The chain recombines TRBV11-1 with TRBJ2-3; D unclear. CDR3 length: 18 amino acids. Germline assignment: CDR1 SGHAT and CDR2 FQDESV (reference sequence). Trimming pared 3 bases from V and 6 bases from J, leaving 25 bases between. CDR3 DNA sequence: TGTGCCAGCAGCTTGCACGATAGTTTACCTTTCTTTCGGGATACGCAGTATTTT. Its protein product is CASSLHDSLPFFRDTQYF.

The chain is built from TRBV6-6 and TRBJ2-7, with D hard to call. CDR1 and CDR2 from the germline V gene are MNHNY and SVGAGI (reference sequence). V lost 5 bases to trimming and J lost 9 bases, with 14 bases between them. This CDR3 contains 12 residues. The CDR3 loop reads CASSPSGMGQYF. CDR3 nucleotide sequence: TGTGCCAGCAGTCCGTCCGGAATGGGGCAGTACTTC.

This clonotype was recorded a few times. The rearrangement links TRBV12-3 or TRBV12-4 to TRBJ2-7, with 12 bases that match TRBD1. V shed 4 bases and J 5 bases; nucleotides not matched to a gene: 6. This CDR3 is 15 amino acids long. The CDR3 sequence is CASSSGTGGRNEQYF. The CDR3 region has the DNA TGTGCCAGCAGTTCTGGGACAGGGGGCCGTAACGAGCAGTACTTC.

This chain uses TRBV5-1 with TRBJ2-5, with D perhaps TRBD1 (5 bases). The CDR3 is 16 amino acids. The germline gives CDR1 SGHRS, CDR2 YFSETQ. V was clipped by 4 bases and J by 7 bases, with 23 bases between them. CDR3 DNA: TGCGCCAGCAGCCCTGGGGATGTTAAGGGGCGCGGGACCCAGTACTTC. Translated, it gives CASSPGDVKGRGTQYF.

V is TRBV7-2 and J is TRBJ2-3, with a tentative D call TRBD2 (6 bases). The CDR3 length is 15 residues. V was clipped by 2 bases and J by 5 bases, with 14 bases between them. Germline V gives CDR1 SGHTA, CDR2 FQGNSA. CDR3 amino acids: CASSLNPLAIDTQYF. CDR3 DNA: TGTGCCAGCAGCTTAAACCCACTAGCTATAGATACGCAGTATTTT.

The chain uses TRBV9 and TRBJ2-5, with D tentatively TRBD2 (6 bases). Germline-derived CDR1 and CDR2 are SGDLS and YYNGEE. This CDR3 contains 15 residues. Between the trimmed V and J ends, which lost 2 bases and 2 bases, there was a span of 13 bases. The CDR3 DNA is TGTGCCAGCAGCGTTGGGGGGTCTAGTCAAGAGACCCAGTACTTC. Encoded protein: CASSVGGSSQETQYF.

V is TRBV7-9 and J is TRBJ2-2; possibly TRBD1 or TRBD2 for D (5 bases each). The germline CDR1 and CDR2 sequences are SEHNR and FQNEAQ (reference sequence). The V end lost 5 bases, the J end lost 0 bases, and 13 bases lay between the germline ends. The length of the CDR3 is 16 residues. For the CDR3, the DNA is TGTGCCAGCAGCCCTCGGGGACGGACGAACACCGGGGAGCTGTTTTTT. Translation gives CASSPRGRTNTGELFF. Combining the CDR3 with reference TRBV7-9 and TRBJ2-2 gives the whole variable domain DTGVSQNPRHKITKRGQNVTFRCDPISEHNRLYWYRQTLGQGPEFLTYFQNEAQLEKSRLLSDRFSAERPKGSFSTLEIQRTEQGDSAMYLCASSPRGRTNTGELFFGEGSRLTVL.

V is TRBV15 and J is TRBJ2-2; 7 bases match TRBD2. The CDR3 is made up of 16 amino acids. Per the germline V gene, CDR1 is LNHNV and CDR2 is YYDKDF (reference sequence). V dropped 0 bases and J dropped 4; count of bases not matched to a gene: 5. Here the CDR3 DNA reads TGTGCCACCAGCAGAGAGATGGGGGGGAGCACCGGGGAGCTGTTTTTT. Its protein is CATSREMGGSTGELFF. Complete variable domain (other parts from reference TRBV15 and TRBJ2-2): DAMVIQNPRYQVTQFGKPVTLSCSQTLNHNVMYWYQQKSSQAPKLLFHYYDKDFNNEADTPDNFQSRRPNTSFCFLDIRSPGLGDTAMYLCATSREMGGSTGELFFGEGSRLTVL.

The CDR3 nucleotides are TGTGCCAGCAGTTTGACATATCTTTCTGGAAACACCATATATTTT. This translates into CASSLTYLSGNTIYF. This chain links TRBV6-5 with TRBJ1-3; D is unresolved. The CDR3 has 15 amino acids. V dropped 4 bases and J dropped 1 base, with 11 bases sitting between them. Germline CDR1 and CDR2: MNHEY and SVGAGI.

V is TRBV7-2 and J is TRBJ2-3; D remains unclear. Germline assignment: CDR1 SGHTA and CDR2 FQGNSA. V dropped 2 bases and J dropped 6 bases, with 12 bases sitting between them. This CDR3 is 14 amino acids long. CDR3 nucleotides: TGTGCCAGCAGCTTAATGATGACCCCCGATACGCAGTATTTT. Translating it yields CASSLMMTPDTQYF.

This clonotype was seen only a few times. The V call is TRBV14, the J call TRBJ2-3; unclear D gene. The germline V gene has CDR1 SGHDN and CDR2 FVKESK. V was pared by 3 bases and J by 3 bases, with 13 bases between. The CDR3 covers 15 residues. CDR3: CASSHRLIGTDTQYF. CDR3 nucleotides: TGTGCCAGCAGCCATAGACTTATCGGGACAGATACGCAGTATTTT.

This clonotype was seen a handful of times. The chain uses TRBV5-1 and TRBJ2-1; D might be TRBD2 (6 bases). From germline, CDR1 is SGHRS and CDR2 YFSETQ. The CDR3 is 13 amino acids. V lost 4 bases, J lost 5 bases, and 10 bases lay in between. The CDR3 coding sequence is TGCGCCAGCAGCGGTGGACTACACAATGAGCAGTTCTTC. This codes for CASSGGLHNEQFF.

The rearrangement joins TRBV20-1 to TRBJ1-1; D not certain. CDR3 length equals 16 residues. CDR1 is DFQATT and CDR2 is SNEGSKA in the germline V gene (reference sequence). V was trimmed by 2 bases and J by 1 base, leaving 17 bases between them. CDR3 sequence reads: CSARLPQLQQNTEAFF. As DNA, the CDR3 is TGCAGTGCTAGACTCCCTCAATTACAGCAGAACACTGAAGCTTTCTTT.

This clonotype was counted only a few times. V is TRBV29-1 and J is TRBJ2-1; 9 nucleotides match TRBD2. The CDR3 runs 14 residues. Germline loops: CDR1 SQVTM, CDR2 ANQGSEA. With 4 bases clipped from V and 6 bases from J, the junction kept 7 bases outside the gene matches. In DNA, the CDR3 is TGCAGCGTTGCGGGCGGGAGGGGCGTCAATGAGCAGTTCTTC. It translates to CSVAGGRGVNEQFF.

This clonotype has more than one count but fewer than ten. This chain links TRBV5-1 with TRBJ2-7; D is ambiguous. V dropped 6 bases and J dropped 3 bases, with 16 bases sitting between them. The CDR3 spans 14 residues. Germline values: CDR1 SGHRS, CDR2 YFSETQ. The CDR3 region is CASTETAGNYEQYF. The CDR3 DNA is TGCGCCAGCACCGAGACGGCCGGCAACTACGAGCAGTACTTC.

In this sample, this clonotype turned up a few times. The rearrangement joins TRBV11-2 to TRBJ1-2; TRBD1 might be the D (6 bases). Germline V gene sequence: CDR1 SGHAT, CDR2 FQNNGV. V shed 5 bases and J shed 6 bases, with 28 bases lying between them. The CDR3 is 18 amino acids. Here the CDR3 DNA reads TGTGCCAGCAGCCTAGGGGCCTCTCTCACAGGGTATCAGGATGGCTACACCTTC. Amino acid sequence: CASSLGASLTGYQDGYTF.

The chain couples TRBV10-2 to TRBJ2-5; no firm D call. The CDR3 totals 13 residues. V was pared by 7 bases and J by 2 bases, with 11 bases between. CDR1 and CDR2 (germline): WSHSY, SAAADI. This chain's CDR3 is CASTPPSQETQYF. The CDR3 coding sequence is TGCGCCAGCACTCCCCCATCGCAAGAGACCCAGTACTTC.

The chain links TRBV28 to TRBJ1-5; TRBD1 matches 8 bases. The trim removed 6 bases at V and 1 base at J, leaving 11 bases unmatched. The length of the CDR3 is 17 residues. Germline CDR1 MDHEN, CDR2 SYDVKM. The CDR3 sequence: CASSPYGQGVSNQPQHF. CDR3 coding DNA: TGTGCCAGCAGCCCCTACGGACAGGGTGTCAGCAATCAGCCCCAGCATTTT.

The chain couples TRBV18 to TRBJ2-3; 13 bases are a match to TRBD2. CDR1 KGHSH and CDR2 LQKENI come from the germline V gene. The J segment lost 0 bases and the V segment lost 5 bases, leaving 11 bases of the junction unmatched. The CDR3 is 19 amino acids. CDR3 residues: CASSVIGTSGTASTDTQYF. The DNA for the CDR3 is TGTGCCAGCTCAGTGATTGGGACTAGCGGGACTGCTAGCACAGATACGCAGTATTTT.

The genes are TRBV5-1 and TRBJ1-5; D unresolved. This CDR3 has 13 amino acids. V lost 2 bases, J lost 3 bases, and 6 bases lay in between. The germline CDR1 and CDR2 sequences are SGHRS and YFSETQ. CDR3 loop: CASSFDNNQPQHF. The CDR3 DNA is TGCGCCAGCAGCTTTGACAACAATCAGCCCCAGCATTTT.